This TCR beta chain appears in the sequencing data of a study of blood T cell repertoires in COVID-19. Produced via immunoSEQ multiplex PCR; TCRdb's table is partial and in-frame only. Altogether around 190,000 clones are present, 70% to 90% being singletons, with the ten largest covering 15% to 20%. The CDR3 totals 18 residues. The germline CDR1 and CDR2 sequences are SGHAT and FQNNGV. The J segment lost 0 bases and the V segment lost 3 bases, leaving 12 bases of the junction unmatched. The TCR was taken from a man aged 45 to 65 with COVID-19, enrolled during active disease. Sequenced sample: peripheral blood. The J gene is TRBJ2-3, the V gene TRBV11-2, with 7 nucleotides matching TRBD2. CDR3 region: CASSFFSGGGTSTDTQYF. The CDR3 nucleotides are TGTGCCAGCAGCTTTTTTTCTGGCGGGGGTACTAGCACAGATACGCAGTATTTT.